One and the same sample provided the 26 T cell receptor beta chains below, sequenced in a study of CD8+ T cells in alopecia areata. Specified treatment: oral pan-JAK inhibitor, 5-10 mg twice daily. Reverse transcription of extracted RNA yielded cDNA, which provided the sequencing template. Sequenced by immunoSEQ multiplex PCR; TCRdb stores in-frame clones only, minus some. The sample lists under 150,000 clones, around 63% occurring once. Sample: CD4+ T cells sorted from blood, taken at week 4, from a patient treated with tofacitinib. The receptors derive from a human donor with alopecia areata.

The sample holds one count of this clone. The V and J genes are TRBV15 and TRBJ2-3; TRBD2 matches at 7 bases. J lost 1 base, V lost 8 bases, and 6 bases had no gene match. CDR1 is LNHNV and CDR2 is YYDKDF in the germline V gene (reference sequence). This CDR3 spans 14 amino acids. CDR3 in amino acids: CATGRGSGTDTQYF. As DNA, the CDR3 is TGTGCCACCGGGAGGGGTAGCGGCACAGATACGCAGTATTTT.

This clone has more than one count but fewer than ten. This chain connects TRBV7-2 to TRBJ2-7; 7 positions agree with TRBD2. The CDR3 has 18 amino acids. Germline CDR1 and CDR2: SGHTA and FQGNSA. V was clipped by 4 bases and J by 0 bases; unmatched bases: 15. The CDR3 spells CASSSSRSGAGSSYEQYF. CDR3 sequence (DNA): TGTGCCAGCAGCTCGTCCCGGTCGGGAGCGGGGAGCTCCTACGAGCAGTACTTC.

In nucleotides, the CDR3 is TGTGCCTGGACCCCCCTAGCCGTGGGAGAGACCCAGTACTTC. Protein: CAWTPLAVGETQYF. The rearrangement joins TRBV30 to TRBJ2-5; perhaps TRBD2 as D (5 bases). The CDR3 loop spans 14 amino acids. CDR1 and CDR2 from the germline V gene are GTSNPN and SVGIG (reference sequence). V was cut by 4 bases and J by 4 bases, with 16 bases left in between.

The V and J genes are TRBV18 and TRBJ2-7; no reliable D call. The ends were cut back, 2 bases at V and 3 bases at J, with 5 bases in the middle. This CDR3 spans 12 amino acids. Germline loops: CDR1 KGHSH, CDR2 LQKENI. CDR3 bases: TGTGCCAGCTCACCAAACGGCTACGAGCAGTACTTC. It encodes CASSPNGYEQYF.

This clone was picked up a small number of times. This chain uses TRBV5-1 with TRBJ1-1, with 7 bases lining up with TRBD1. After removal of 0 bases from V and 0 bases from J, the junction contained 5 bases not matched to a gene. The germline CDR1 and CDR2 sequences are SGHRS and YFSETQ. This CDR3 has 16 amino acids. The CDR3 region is CASSLVSGGMNTEAFF. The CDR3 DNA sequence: TGCGCCAGCAGCTTGGTGTCAGGGGGGATGAACACTGAAGCTTTCTTT.

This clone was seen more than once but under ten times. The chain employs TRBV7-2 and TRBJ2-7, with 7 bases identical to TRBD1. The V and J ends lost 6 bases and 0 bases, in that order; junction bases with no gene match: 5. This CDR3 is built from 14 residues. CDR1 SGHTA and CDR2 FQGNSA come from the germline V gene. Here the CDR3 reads CASRLDRASYEQYF. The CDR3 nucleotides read TGTGCCAGCAGACTCGACAGGGCCTCCTACGAGCAGTACTTC.

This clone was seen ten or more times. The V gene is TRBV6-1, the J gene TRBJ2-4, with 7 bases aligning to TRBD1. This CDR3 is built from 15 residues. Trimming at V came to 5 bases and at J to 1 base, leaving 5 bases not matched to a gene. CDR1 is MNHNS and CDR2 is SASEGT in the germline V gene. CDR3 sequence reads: CASSLQGMAKNIQYF. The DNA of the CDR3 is TGTGCCAGCAGTTTACAGGGGATGGCCAAAAACATTCAGTACTTC.

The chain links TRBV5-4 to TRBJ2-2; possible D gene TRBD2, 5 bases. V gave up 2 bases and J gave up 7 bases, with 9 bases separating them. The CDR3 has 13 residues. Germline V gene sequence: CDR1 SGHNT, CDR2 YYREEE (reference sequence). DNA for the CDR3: TGTGCCAGCAGCTTACGGGATGTCGGGGAGCTGTTTTTT. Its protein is CASSLRDVGELFF.

In DNA form, the CDR3 reads TGTGCCAGCAGCCCCCGGGACGGTTACGAGCAGTACTTC. This encodes CASSPRDGYEQYF. The rearrangement links TRBV7-2 to TRBJ2-7; D might be TRBD1 or TRBD2, each matching 5 bases. This CDR3 region has 13 residues. From germline, CDR1 is SGHTA and CDR2 FQGNSA. Trimming pared 5 bases from V and 4 bases from J, leaving 12 bases between.

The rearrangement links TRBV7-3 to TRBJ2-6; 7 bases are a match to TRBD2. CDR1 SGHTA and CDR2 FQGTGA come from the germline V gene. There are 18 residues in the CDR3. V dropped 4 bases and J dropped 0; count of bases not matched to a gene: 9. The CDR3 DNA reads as TGTGCCAGCAGCTCCCGGACTAGAACCTACTCTGGGGCCAACGTCCTGACTTTC. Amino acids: CASSSRTRTYSGANVLTF.

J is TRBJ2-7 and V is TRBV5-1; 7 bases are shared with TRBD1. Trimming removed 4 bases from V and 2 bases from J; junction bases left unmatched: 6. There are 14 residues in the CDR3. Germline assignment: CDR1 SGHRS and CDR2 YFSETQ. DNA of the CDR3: TGCGCCAGCAGCATCGGGACAGCCACCTACGAGCAGTACTTC. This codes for CASSIGTATYEQYF.

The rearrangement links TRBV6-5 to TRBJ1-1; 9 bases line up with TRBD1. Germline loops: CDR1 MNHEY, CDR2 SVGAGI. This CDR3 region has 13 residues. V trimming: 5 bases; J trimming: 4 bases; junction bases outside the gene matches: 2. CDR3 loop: CASSQTGGTEAFF. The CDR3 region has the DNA TGTGCCAGCAGTCAGACAGGGGGCACTGAAGCTTTCTTT.

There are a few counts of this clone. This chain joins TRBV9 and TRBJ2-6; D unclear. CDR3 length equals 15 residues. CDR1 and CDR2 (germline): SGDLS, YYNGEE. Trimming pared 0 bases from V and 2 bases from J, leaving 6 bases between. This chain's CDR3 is CASSVGVPGANVLTF. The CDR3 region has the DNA TGTGCCAGCAGCGTAGGGGTCCCTGGGGCCAACGTCCTGACTTTC.

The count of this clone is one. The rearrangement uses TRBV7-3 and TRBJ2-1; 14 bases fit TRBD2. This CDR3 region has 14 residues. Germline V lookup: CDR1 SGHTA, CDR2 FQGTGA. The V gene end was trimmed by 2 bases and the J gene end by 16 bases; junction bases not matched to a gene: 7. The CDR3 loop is CASSLEGLAGDRFF. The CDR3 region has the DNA TGTGCCAGCAGCTTAGAGGGACTAGCGGGAGATCGATTCTTC.

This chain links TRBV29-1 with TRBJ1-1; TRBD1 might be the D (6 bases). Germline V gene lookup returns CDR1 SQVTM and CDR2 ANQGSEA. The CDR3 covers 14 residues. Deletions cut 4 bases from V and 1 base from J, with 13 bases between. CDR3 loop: CSVANLQGNTEAFF. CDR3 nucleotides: TGCAGCGTTGCCAACTTACAGGGGAACACTGAAGCTTTCTTT.

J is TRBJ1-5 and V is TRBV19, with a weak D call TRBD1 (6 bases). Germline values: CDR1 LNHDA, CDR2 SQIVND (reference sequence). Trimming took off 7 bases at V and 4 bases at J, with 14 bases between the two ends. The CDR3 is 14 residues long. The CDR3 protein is CASNRAVENQPQHF. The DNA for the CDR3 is TGTGCCAGTAACAGGGCGGTCGAGAATCAGCCCCAGCATTTT.

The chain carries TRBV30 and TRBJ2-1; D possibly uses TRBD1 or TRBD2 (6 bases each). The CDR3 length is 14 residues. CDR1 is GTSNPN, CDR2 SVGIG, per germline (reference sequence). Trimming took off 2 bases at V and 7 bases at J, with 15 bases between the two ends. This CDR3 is CAWSSGEGENEQFF. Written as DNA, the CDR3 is TGTGCCTGGAGTTCGGGAGAGGGGGAGAATGAGCAGTTCTTC.

For the CDR3, the DNA is TGTGCCAGCAGTTACTCGGAGACAGGGGGCATAGAGACCCAGTACTTC. Protein: CASSYSETGGIETQYF. The rearrangement uses TRBV6-5 and TRBJ2-5, with TRBD1 matching over 10 bases. CDR3 size: 16 residues. With 0 bases clipped from V and 4 bases from J, the junction kept 5 bases outside the gene matches. CDR1 is MNHEY, CDR2 SVGAGI, per germline.

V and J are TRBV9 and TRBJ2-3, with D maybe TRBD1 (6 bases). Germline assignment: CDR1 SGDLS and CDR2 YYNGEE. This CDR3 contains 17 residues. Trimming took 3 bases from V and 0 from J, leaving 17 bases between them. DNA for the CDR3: TGTGCCAGCAGCGAGTTGCTACAGGGACCCAGCACAGATACGCAGTATTTT. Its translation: CASSELLQGPSTDTQYF.

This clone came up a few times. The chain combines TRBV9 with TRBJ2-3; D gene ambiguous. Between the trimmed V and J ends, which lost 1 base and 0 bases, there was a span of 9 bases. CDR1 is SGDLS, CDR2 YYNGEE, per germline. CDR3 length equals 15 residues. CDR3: CASSVRPDSTDTQYF. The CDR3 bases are TGTGCCAGCAGCGTAAGGCCCGATAGCACAGATACGCAGTATTTT.

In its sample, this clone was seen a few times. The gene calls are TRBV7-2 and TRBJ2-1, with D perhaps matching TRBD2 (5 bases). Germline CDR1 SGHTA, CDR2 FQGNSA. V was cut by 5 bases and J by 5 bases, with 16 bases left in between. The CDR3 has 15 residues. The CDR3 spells CASSQGRGSNNEQFF. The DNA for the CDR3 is TGTGCCAGCAGCCAAGGCCGGGGATCAAACAATGAGCAGTTCTTC.

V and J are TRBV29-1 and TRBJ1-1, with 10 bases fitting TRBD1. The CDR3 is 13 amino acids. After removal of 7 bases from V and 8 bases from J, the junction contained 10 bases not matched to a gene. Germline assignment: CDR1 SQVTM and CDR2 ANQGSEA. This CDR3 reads CSASKDRGEEAFF. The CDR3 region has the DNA TGCAGCGCCTCCAAGGACAGGGGGGAGGAAGCTTTCTTT.

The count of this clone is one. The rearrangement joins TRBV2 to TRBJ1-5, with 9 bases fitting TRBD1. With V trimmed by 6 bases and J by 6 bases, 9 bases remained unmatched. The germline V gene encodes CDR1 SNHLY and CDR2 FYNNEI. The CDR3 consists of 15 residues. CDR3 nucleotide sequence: TGTGCCAGCAGGAAAGGGACAGGGAAGTTTCAGCCCCAGCATTTT. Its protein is CASRKGTGKFQPQHF.

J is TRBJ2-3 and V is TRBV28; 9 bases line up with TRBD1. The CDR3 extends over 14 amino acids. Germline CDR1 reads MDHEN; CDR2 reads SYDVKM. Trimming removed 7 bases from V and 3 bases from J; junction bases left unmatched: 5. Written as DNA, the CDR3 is TGTGCCAGCACGCCGACAGGGGGAACAGATACGCAGTATTTT. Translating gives CASTPTGGTDTQYF.

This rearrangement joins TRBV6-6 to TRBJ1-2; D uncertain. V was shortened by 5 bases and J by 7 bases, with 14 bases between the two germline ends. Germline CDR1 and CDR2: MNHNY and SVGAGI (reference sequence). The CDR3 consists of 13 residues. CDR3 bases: TGTGCCAGCAGTCGCGGCTGGGAGGGTGGCTACACCTTC. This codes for CASSRGWEGGYTF.

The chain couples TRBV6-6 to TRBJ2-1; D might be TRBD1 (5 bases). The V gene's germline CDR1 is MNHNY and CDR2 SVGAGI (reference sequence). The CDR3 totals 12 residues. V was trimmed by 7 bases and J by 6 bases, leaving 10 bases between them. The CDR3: CASTRGGNEQFF. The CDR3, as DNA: TGTGCCAGCACTAGGGGCGGCAATGAGCAGTTCTTC.